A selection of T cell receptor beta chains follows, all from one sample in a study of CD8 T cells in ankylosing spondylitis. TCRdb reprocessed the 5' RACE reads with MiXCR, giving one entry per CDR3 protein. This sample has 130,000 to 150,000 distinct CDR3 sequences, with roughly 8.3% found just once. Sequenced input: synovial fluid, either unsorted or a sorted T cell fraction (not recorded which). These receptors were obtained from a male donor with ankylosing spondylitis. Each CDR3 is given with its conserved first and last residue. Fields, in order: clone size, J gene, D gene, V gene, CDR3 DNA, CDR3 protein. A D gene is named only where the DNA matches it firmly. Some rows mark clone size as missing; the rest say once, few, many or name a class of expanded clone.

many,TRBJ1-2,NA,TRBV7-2,TGTGCCAGCAGCCGCCGGGACCGAACTAACTATGGCTACACCTTC,CASSRRDRTNYGYTF
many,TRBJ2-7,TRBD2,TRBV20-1,TGCAGTGCTAGGCCAGTACAGGGACTAGCGGGAGTTATCGACGAGCAGTACTTC,CSARPVQGLAGVIDEQYF
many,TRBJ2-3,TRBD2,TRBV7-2,TGTGCCAGCAGCGCGCGACTAGCGGGAGACCTCACAGATACGCAGTATTTT,CASSARLAGDLTDTQYF
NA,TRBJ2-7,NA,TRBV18,TGTGCCAGCTCACCGCTGGGGCCGAGCTCCTACGAGCAGTACTTC,CASSPLGPSSYEQYF
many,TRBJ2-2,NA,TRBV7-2,TGTGCCAGCAGCAATACCGGGTCCGTGGGCACCGGGGAGCTGTTTTTT,CASSNTGSVGTGELFF
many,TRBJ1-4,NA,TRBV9,TGTGCCAGCAGTAAAGGGTACACTAATGAAAAACTGTTTTTT,CASSKGYTNEKLFF
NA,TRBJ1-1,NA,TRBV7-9,TGTGCCAGCAGCCCCCTCGGGAGGGACGCTTTCTTT,CASSPLGRDAFF
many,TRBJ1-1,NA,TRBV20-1,TGCAGTGCTGGGGACACAACCGAGACTGAAGCTTTCTTT,CSAGDTTETEAFF
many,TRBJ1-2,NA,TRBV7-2,TGTGCCAGCAGCTTAAGTAGGGGTCCGTATGGCTACACCTTC,CASSLSRGPYGYTF
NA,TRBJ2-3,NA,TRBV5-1,TGCGCCAGCAGCCCTGGTCGGTTCCCAGATACGCAGTATTTT,CASSPGRFPDTQYF
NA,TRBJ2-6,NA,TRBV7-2,TGTGCCAGCAGCTTCCAGACGTCGGGGGCCAACGTCCTGACTTTC,CASSFQTSGANVLTF
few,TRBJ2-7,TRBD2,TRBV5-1,TGCGCCAGCAGCCCCTTAGCGGGCCTACCGAGTGGCGAGCAGTACTTC,CASSPLAGLPSGEQYF
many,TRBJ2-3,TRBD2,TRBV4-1,TGCGCCAGCAGCCCATCGGGACTAGCGGGAGGCGGAGGAGATACGCAGTATTTT,CASSPSGLAGGGGDTQYF
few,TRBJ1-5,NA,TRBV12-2,TGTGCAAGTCGCGCCCCAGACAGGGCCCCTAATCAGCCCCAGCATTTT,CASRAPDRAPNQPQHF
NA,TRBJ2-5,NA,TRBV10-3,TGTGCCATCAGGGGGGAGGTCCCAGAGACCCAGTACTTC,CAIRGEVPETQYF
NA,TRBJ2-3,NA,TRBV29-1,TGCAGCGTCTCGCGCGCCCCAGATACGCAGTATTTT,CSVSRAPDTQYF
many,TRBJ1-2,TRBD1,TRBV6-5,TGTGCCAGCAGTTGGACAGGGGTTTGGGAAGTTAACTATGGCTACACCTTC,CASSWTGVWEVNYGYTF
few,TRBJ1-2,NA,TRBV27,TGTGCCAGCAGCCTTCAGGGGAGCGGTGGCTACACCTTC,CASSLQGSGGYTF
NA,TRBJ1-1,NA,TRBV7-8,TGTGCCAGCAGCTTCGGCCTGAAAGGCCCCGAAGCTTTCTTT,CASSFGLKGPEAFF
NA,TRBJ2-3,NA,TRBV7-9,TGTGCCAGCAGCACCGGAACAGGGATAACAGATACGCAGTATTTT,CASSTGTGITDTQYF
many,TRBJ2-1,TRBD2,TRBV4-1,TGCGCCAGCAGCCAAGTGTCCGGGGGGATATACAATGAGCAGTTCTTC,CASSQVSGGIYNEQFF
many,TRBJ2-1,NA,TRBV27,TGTGCCAGCAGTTTTTTGGGGGCCCTTTCCTACAATGAGCAGTTCTTC,CASSFLGALSYNEQFF
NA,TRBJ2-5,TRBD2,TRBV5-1,TGCGCCAGCAGCTTGGATCGCCTAGCGGGTCAAGAGACCCAGTACTTC,CASSLDRLAGQETQYF
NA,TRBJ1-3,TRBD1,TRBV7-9,TGTGCCAGCAGCTTAGCGGGGACAGTCCGGTCTGGAAACACCATATATTTT,CASSLAGTVRSGNTIYF
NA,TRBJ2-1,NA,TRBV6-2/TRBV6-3,TGTGCCAGCAGCCAAAGCTCCTACAATGAGCAGTTCTTC,CASSQSSYNEQFF
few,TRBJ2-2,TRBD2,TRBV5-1,TGCGCCAGCAGCCCCAAGCGGGAGACCGGGGAGCTGTTTTTT,CASSPKRETGELFF
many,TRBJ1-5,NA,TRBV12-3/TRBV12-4,TGTGCCAGCAGGCACGGGTCGGGTCAGCCCCAGCATTTT,CASRHGSGQPQHF
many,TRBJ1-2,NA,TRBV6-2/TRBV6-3,TGTGCCAGCAGTGGACCCTGGACACTTCGCACCTTC,CASSGPWTLRTF
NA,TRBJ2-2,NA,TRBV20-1,TGCAGTGCTAGAGAACACGGACTGACCGGGGAGCTGTTTTTT,CSAREHGLTGELFF
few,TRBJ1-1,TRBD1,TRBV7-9,TGTGCCAGCAGCGGAGAGTTGGGACAGGGGGGCACTGAAGCTTTCTTT,CASSGELGQGGTEAFF